This TCR beta chain was recovered during a study of blood T cells in healthy people across ages. Together with a sample-barcoded 5' primer, a J-beta primer mix was included in a second PCR lasting about 6 to 11 cycles. CDR3-containing paired-end reads numbering at least 2.5 million came from each sample. TCRdb reanalysed the 5' RACE reads using MiXCR and keeps one entry per CDR3 protein. Among around 790,000 distinct CDR3 sequences listed, approximately 44% were seen once. Collection of 9 to 10 milliliters of peripheral blood was performed for each donor. This clonotype was found a few times. V lost 4 bases, J lost 7 bases, and 8 bases lay in between. The CDR3 runs 12 residues. CDR1 and CDR2 from the germline V gene are MNHEY and SVGEGT.

The specimen was blood. The TCR comes from a man aged 55-75 years in good health. The chain is built from TRBV6-2 or TRBV6-3 and TRBJ1-5; D is unclear. The CDR3 DNA is TGTGCCAGCAGTTCAGCTAGGCAGCCCCAGCATTTT. Translation: CASSSARQPQHF.